Below, 27 T cell receptor beta chains from the same sample are listed, as sequenced in a study of post-analysis software for immune sequencing data. Study results and limitations: Relative to controls, patients had several TRBV segments at higher frequency, with TRBV5-6, TRBV5-1 and TRBV20-1 among these.

Their antigens remain unidentified. Libraries were made from TCR beta cDNA, and they carried unique molecular identifiers. TCRdb processed the PCR reads anew with MiXCR; each CDR3 protein has one entry. The data hold about 570,000 distinct CDR3 sequences, with less than 40% observed a single time. Sequencing input: blood. Source of these receptors: a girl aged 2 to 17 with multiple sclerosis.

The genes are TRBV6-5 and TRBJ2-1; 8 positions agree with TRBD1. The CDR3 contains 12 residues. The V gene's germline CDR1 is MNHEY and CDR2 SVGAGI. Trimming removed 5 bases from V and 13 bases from J; junction bases left unmatched: 7. CDR3 residues: CASSPSQGDQFF. The CDR3, as DNA: TGTGCCAGCAGTCCGTCACAGGGGGATCAGTTCTTC.

This clonotype has a handful of counts. V gene TRBV24-1 combines with J gene TRBJ1-2; unclear D gene. CDR1 is KGHDR, CDR2 SFDVKD, per germline. CDR3 length equals 11 residues. V was trimmed by 4 bases and J by 6 bases, leaving 5 bases between them. The CDR3 loop reads CATSEQNGYTF. CDR3 in DNA: TGTGCCACCAGTGAGCAGAATGGCTACACCTTC.

This clonotype occurred a few times. The V gene is TRBV11-2, the J gene TRBJ2-3, with D unresolved. The CDR3 length is 15 residues. Trimming stripped 5 bases from V and 0 bases from J, with 12 bases between. CDR1 and CDR2 (germline): SGHAT, FQNNGV. The CDR3 reads CASSPPAFSTDTQYF. In nucleotides, the CDR3 is TGTGCCAGCAGCCCGCCGGCCTTTAGCACAGATACGCAGTATTTT.

This clonotype was detected a few times. This sequence joins TRBV10-3 and TRBJ2-5, with D perhaps TRBD1 (6 bases). Germline-derived CDR1 and CDR2 are ENHRY and SYGVKD. V was trimmed by 3 bases and J by 4 bases, leaving 9 bases between them. The CDR3 is made up of 13 amino acids. The CDR3 DNA is TGTGCCATCAGTGACCGCAGGGGAGAGACCCAGTACTTC. Residues: CAISDRRGETQYF.

V gene TRBV5-1 combines with J gene TRBJ1-2; D gene uncertain. The CDR3 loop spans 14 amino acids. In germline, CDR1 is SGHRS, CDR2 YFSETQ. V dropped 0 bases and J dropped 6 bases, with 12 bases sitting between them. This CDR3 reads CASSLDSGPNGYTF. The CDR3 nucleotides are TGCGCCAGCAGCTTGGACAGTGGACCTAATGGCTACACCTTC.

The rearrangement uses TRBV28 and TRBJ2-5; unclear D gene. V was pared by 9 bases and J by 2 bases, with 19 bases between. Germline CDR1 is MDHEN and CDR2 is SYDVKM. This CDR3 spans 15 amino acids. DNA of the CDR3: TGTGCCAGTCAGACCATTACAGACTCACAAGAGACCCAGTACTTC. Translated: CASQTITDSQETQYF.

The CDR3 bases are TGTGCCAGCAGTCTCTCTGGACCGTCGCCCAATTCACCCCTCCACTTT. Amino acids: CASSLSGPSPNSPLHF. The rearrangement joins TRBV11-2 to TRBJ1-6; unclear D gene. Trimming took off 6 bases at V and 7 bases at J, with 19 bases between the two ends. The CDR3 length is 16 residues. Germline values: CDR1 SGHAT, CDR2 FQNNGV.

This clonotype was seen a few times. This chain connects TRBV10-3 to TRBJ2-5; D is undetermined. The germline gives CDR1 ENHRY, CDR2 SYGVKD. The CDR3 has 14 amino acids. Trimming pared 3 bases from V and 2 bases from J, leaving 10 bases between. CDR3 residues: CAISEQKIQETQYF. The DNA of the CDR3 is TGTGCCATCAGTGAACAAAAGATTCAAGAGACCCAGTACTTC.

The rearrangement links TRBV20-1 to TRBJ1-5; tentatively, D is TRBD1 (6 bases). The CDR3 consists of 13 residues. V lost 6 bases and J 7 bases, leaving 16 bases between the germline ends. The germline gives CDR1 DFQATT, CDR2 SNEGSKA (reference sequence). The CDR3 protein is CSALQGPGQPQHF. The CDR3 DNA follows: TGCAGTGCACTACAGGGACCCGGGCAGCCCCAGCATTTT.

This clonotype was observed a handful of times. The chain is built from TRBV6-5 and TRBJ2-1, with 9 bases lining up with TRBD2. V lost 0 bases, J lost 3 bases, and 6 bases stayed unmatched. The CDR3 contains 17 residues. Germline values: CDR1 MNHEY, CDR2 SVGAGI. CDR3 DNA sequence: TGTGCCAGCAGTTACTCGGCTAGTAGCGGGGGCTACAATGAGCAGTTCTTC. Translation: CASSYSASSGGYNEQFF.

This clonotype has a handful of counts. The chain links TRBV27 to TRBJ2-3, with D possibly matching TRBD2 (5 bases). V was clipped by 5 bases and J by 4 bases, with 13 bases between them. This CDR3 is built from 14 residues. The germline V gene encodes CDR1 MNHEY and CDR2 SMNVEV (reference sequence). The CDR3 here is CASSVTSSADTQYF. DNA for the CDR3: TGTGCCAGCAGTGTCACTAGTTCCGCAGATACGCAGTATTTT.

This clonotype occurred once. The V and J genes are TRBV29-1 and TRBJ2-6, with D unresolved. This CDR3 is 16 amino acids long. CDR1 is SQVTM and CDR2 is ANQGSEA in the germline V gene. Trimming shortened V by 6 bases and J by 0 bases, and 15 bases separated the two germline ends. CDR3 in amino acids: CSVQNPGPSGANVLTF. DNA for the CDR3: TGCAGCGTACAAAACCCCGGGCCCTCTGGGGCCAACGTCCTGACTTTC.

This clonotype was seen a few times. This chain joins TRBV12-3 or TRBV12-4 and TRBJ1-2; 9 nucleotides agree with TRBD1. The CDR3 totals 15 residues. Losses at the gene ends were 4 bases for V and 7 bases for J; bases not matched to a gene: 10. The CDR3 DNA reads TGTGCCAGCAGTTCCCCCCGGGACAGGGTGCCTGGCTACACCTTC. Amino acids: CASSSPRDRVPGYTF.

In its sample, this clonotype was seen many times. This rearrangement joins TRBV6-5 to TRBJ2-1; 8 bases are a match to TRBD2. Germline CDR1 is MNHEY and CDR2 is SVGAGI. The CDR3 is made up of 15 amino acids. The ends lost 6 bases at V and 8 bases at J; junction bases unmatched: 12. The CDR3 DNA reads TGTGCCAGCAGCCAACCGGGACTAGGTCACCATGAGCAGTTCTTC. Translation gives CASSQPGLGHHEQFF.

This chain joins TRBV5-1 and TRBJ1-6; the D gene is possibly TRBD1 (5 bases). CDR1 is SGHRS and CDR2 is YFSETQ in the germline V gene. V was clipped by 4 bases and J by 4 bases, with 18 bases between them. CDR3 length equals 17 residues. The CDR3 here is CASSVVAGQQYNSPLHF. The CDR3 nucleotides are TGCGCCAGCAGCGTCGTGGCGGGGCAGCAATATAATTCACCCCTCCACTTT.

The chain uses TRBV10-3 and TRBJ2-1; D ambiguous. Germline V gives CDR1 ENHRY, CDR2 SYGVKD. CDR3 size: 12 residues. Trimming stripped 8 bases from V and 6 bases from J, with 11 bases between. CDR3 sequence (DNA): TGTGCCATCCTCCGGTCGCCCAATGAGCAGTTCTTC. Translating it yields CAILRSPNEQFF.

This chain joins TRBV20-1 and TRBJ2-5, with TRBD2 matching 9 bases. The V segment lost 5 bases and the J segment 1 base; nucleotides outside the gene matches: 8. Germline lookup yields CDR1 DFQATT and CDR2 SNEGSKA (reference sequence). This CDR3 is 15 amino acids long. The DNA for the CDR3 is TGCAGTGCTTCCCCGATAGCGGGGGCCCAAGAGACCCAGTACTTC. Encoded protein: CSASPIAGAQETQYF.

The chain recombines TRBV7-8 with TRBJ1-1; D is possibly TRBD1 (5 bases). The CDR3 loop spans 14 amino acids. Between the trimmed V and J ends, which lost 4 bases and 5 bases, there was a span of 14 bases. In germline, CDR1 is SGHVS, CDR2 FQNEAQ. CDR3 residues: CASSSQEPRTEAFF. The CDR3 DNA reads TGTGCCAGCAGCTCACAGGAGCCGAGGACTGAAGCTTTCTTT.

To note about this clonotype: The conserved final phenylalanine or tryptophan is absent from the CDR3, which likely points to a read error. The chain uses TRBV5-6 and TRBJ2-7; D uncertain. The ends were cut back, 0 bases at V and 9 bases at J, with 22 bases in the middle. Germline V gene lookup returns CDR1 SGHDT and CDR2 YYEEEE. The CDR3 runs to 16 residues. CDR3 sequence reads: CASSLEVRTGLEGQYI. CDR3 nucleotides: TGTGCCAGCAGCTTGGAAGTCCGGACCGGGCTGGAAGGGCAGTACATC.

This clonotype was counted between two and nine times. The J gene is TRBJ2-6, the V gene TRBV7-3; D is undetermined. Germline V CDR1 and CDR2: SGHTA, FQGTGA. The CDR3 consists of 17 residues. Between the trimmed V and J ends, which lost 5 bases and 4 bases, there was a span of 18 bases. As DNA, the CDR3 is TGTGCCAGCAGCACGGTCGGAATGGTACAGGGGGCCAACGTCCTGACTTTC. Translated, it gives CASSTVGMVQGANVLTF.

The V gene is TRBV20-1, the J gene TRBJ2-3, with 11 bases aligning to TRBD2. The CDR3 spans 15 residues. In germline, CDR1 is DFQATT, CDR2 SNEGSKA (reference sequence). V dropped 6 bases and J dropped 0; count of bases not matched to a gene: 5. The CDR3 is CSAGTSGHSTDTQYF. The DNA for the CDR3 is TGCAGTGCAGGGACTAGCGGACATAGCACAGATACGCAGTATTTT.

This rearrangement joins TRBV29-1 to TRBJ2-1; D is possibly TRBD1 (5 bases). The CDR3 spans 15 residues. Germline V gene data show CDR1 as SQVTM and CDR2 as ANQGSEA. V dropped 6 bases and J dropped 9 bases, with 24 bases sitting between them. As DNA, the CDR3 is TGCAGCGTGCAGGGTGGATCGGCCCAGCAGCGTGAGCAGTTCTTC. This translates into CSVQGGSAQQREQFF.

The chain recombines TRBV4-1 with TRBJ2-5; 7 bases match TRBD1. After removal of 2 bases from V and 1 base from J, the junction contained 7 bases not matched to a gene. The CDR3 length is 16 residues. Germline lookup yields CDR1 MGHRA and CDR2 YSYEKL. CDR3 in DNA: TGCGCCAGCAGCCAATTGACAGGGAGCCCCCAAGAGACCCAGTACTTC. Protein sequence: CASSQLTGSPQETQYF.

The V gene is TRBV11-2, the J gene TRBJ2-3; TRBD1 matches 7 bases. Looked up from germline, CDR1 is SGHAT and CDR2 is FQNNGV. J was trimmed by 3 bases and V by 2 bases; bases with no gene match: 2. The CDR3 consists of 14 residues. Here the CDR3 reads CASSLRDRTDTQYF. The CDR3 coding sequence is TGTGCCAGCAGCTTACGGGACAGAACAGATACGCAGTATTTT.

The chain links TRBV11-2 to TRBJ1-1; a weak D match, TRBD1 (5 bases). Per germline, CDR1 SGHAT and CDR2 FQNNGV. V lost 6 bases and J lost 1, with 15 bases in between. The CDR3 runs to 15 residues. The CDR3 reads CASRRMRGENTEAFF. The DNA for the CDR3 is TGTGCCAGCAGGAGGATGAGAGGGGAGAACACTGAAGCTTTCTTT.

V and J are TRBV2 and TRBJ2-3; 9 nucleotides line up with TRBD1. Germline-derived CDR1 and CDR2 are SNHLY and FYNNEI. CDR3 length: 13 residues. The junction had 5 bases not matched to a gene; V was cut back by 8 bases and J by 5 bases. CDR3 coding DNA: TGTGCCAGCGGGGGACAGGGTAGAGATACGCAGTATTTT. It specifies CASGGQGRDTQYF.

CDR3 in amino acids: CATSDPRGEETQYF. The CDR3 DNA reads as TGTGCCACCAGTGATCCCAGGGGTGAGGAGACCCAGTACTTC. J is TRBJ2-5 and V is TRBV24-1, with a tentative D call TRBD1 (6 bases). CDR1 is KGHDR and CDR2 is SFDVKD in the germline V gene. The ends were cut back, 3 bases at V and 5 bases at J, with 12 bases in the middle. The CDR3 extends over 14 amino acids.